Included here is one T cell receptor beta chain sequence, with context. What it recognizes is unknown. Primers: 60 Vbeta forward and 13 Jbeta reverse. Clones were read by immunoSEQ multiplex PCR, and TCRdb kept only the in-frame ones, dropping some. The sample has roughly 140,000 clones, roughly 75% seen once. This entry is derived from a study of cytomegalovirus exposure and HLA in healthy donors. Turning to the study itself: An analysis done earlier identified fewer than 140 million unique TCR beta sequences from about 179 million T cells.

Study-wide points: Presence/absence analyses took donor sequencing depth as roughly uniform. Immune exposure was documented only through CMV serostatus.

CDR3 length equals 12 residues. Trimming took off 4 bases at V and 5 bases at J, with 6 bases between the two ends. CDR1 is SGHTA and CDR2 is FQGNSA in the germline V gene. This sequence originates from a man aged 18 to 30 in good health and CMV-seronegative. Source material: PBMCs. The chain carries TRBV7-2 and TRBJ1-3, with D perhaps TRBD1 (5 bases). Here the CDR3 reads CASSSDRNTIYF. The CDR3 nucleotides are TGTGCCAGCAGCTCGGACAGAAACACCATATATTTT.